These 23 T cell receptor beta chains were sequenced from one sample in a study of T-cell reconstitution after alpha-beta-depleted transplantation in children. It was with unique molecular identifiers that the TCRbeta library was prepared. One entry per CDR3 protein, called by TCRdb with MiXCR from the PCR reads. The table records about 150,000 distinct CDR3 sequences, around 10% of them present only once. This specimen was PBMCs, taken before TCRalphabeta/CD19-depleted stem cell transplant. These receptor sequences come from a boy between 2 and 10 years old with acute myeloid leukemia, due to receive a stem cell transplant.

This clonotype turned up a few times. The chain carries TRBV29-1 and TRBJ2-1, with a possible D match to TRBD1 (5 bases). Trimming took off 2 bases at V and 9 bases at J, with 11 bases between the two ends. In germline, CDR1 is SQVTM, CDR2 ANQGSEA. This CDR3 has 12 residues. The CDR3 reads CSVERGLGEQFF. The CDR3 DNA reads as TGCAGCGTTGAAAGGGGTCTAGGTGAGCAGTTCTTC.

This clonotype was recorded many times. This chain uses TRBV6-5 with TRBJ1-2; D is perhaps TRBD1 (5 bases). The CDR3 totals 14 residues. Germline CDR1 MNHEY, CDR2 SVGAGI. The V and J ends lost 4 bases and 2 bases respectively, with 11 bases between them. CDR3 amino acids: CASSSTVWNYGYTF. The CDR3, as DNA: TGTGCCAGCAGTTCGACAGTGTGGAACTATGGCTACACCTTC.

Only a few counts were recorded for this clonotype. The chain is built from TRBV7-9 and TRBJ1-5; no firm D call. Trimming shortened V by 5 bases and J by 7 bases, and 12 bases separated the two germline ends. Germline assignment: CDR1 SEHNR and CDR2 FQNEAQ (reference sequence). This CDR3 is 13 amino acids long. CDR3 coding DNA: TGTGCCAGCAGCAGACGGGGAAACCAGCCCCAGCATTTT. This encodes CASSRRGNQPQHF.

This clonotype has ten or more counts. The genes are TRBV6-6 and TRBJ1-6; the D is unclear. Trimming shortened V by 5 bases and J by 7 bases, and 9 bases separated the two germline ends. The CDR3 runs to 13 residues. CDR1 MNHNY and CDR2 SVGAGI come from the germline V gene (reference sequence). DNA of the CDR3: TGTGCCAGCAGTCGACCCGGCAATTCACCCCTCCACTTT. Protein product: CASSRPGNSPLHF.

This clonotype was picked up many times. The rearrangement uses TRBV6-5 and TRBJ2-3; no clear D gene. CDR1 MNHEY and CDR2 SVGAGI come from the germline V gene. The CDR3 extends over 15 amino acids. Trimming left V 0 bases short and J 0 bases short, with 7 bases between. The CDR3 reads CASSYSKYSTDTQYF. CDR3 in DNA: TGTGCCAGCAGTTACTCGAAGTATAGCACAGATACGCAGTATTTT.

There are many counts of this clonotype. The rearrangement joins TRBV7-8 to TRBJ2-1, with a weak D call TRBD2 (6 bases). Germline CDR1 SGHVS, CDR2 FQNEAQ. Trimming pared 5 bases from V and 0 bases from J, leaving 11 bases between. There are 15 residues in the CDR3. The CDR3 DNA follows: TGTGCCAGCAGCACCGGGGGTAGCTCCTACAATGAGCAGTTCTTC. Amino acid sequence: CASSTGGSSYNEQFF.

There are a few counts of this clonotype. This chain connects TRBV20-1 to TRBJ1-1, with 9 bases aligning to TRBD1. The CDR3 has 16 residues. The ends lost 0 bases at V and 8 bases at J; junction bases unmatched: 13. Germline V gene lookup returns CDR1 DFQATT and CDR2 SNEGSKA (reference sequence). Here the CDR3 reads CSARDEPGQGNLEAFF. The CDR3 DNA reads as TGCAGTGCTAGAGATGAACCGGGACAGGGTAATTTGGAAGCTTTCTTT.

This clonotype was recorded many times. V gene TRBV3-1 combines with J gene TRBJ2-7; D is unresolved. Trimming pared 1 base from V and 10 bases from J, leaving 11 bases between. In germline, CDR1 is LGHDT, CDR2 YNNKEL (reference sequence). CDR3 length equals 12 residues. The chain's CDR3 is CASSQAQSKQYV. The CDR3 DNA reads as TGTGCCAGCAGCCAAGCCCAGTCCAAACAGTACGTC.

The sample holds many counts of this clonotype. The chain employs TRBV20-1 and TRBJ2-1, with D perhaps assigned TRBD1 or TRBD2 (5 bases each). V was shortened by 3 bases and J by 2 bases, with 11 bases between the two germline ends. Germline CDR1 reads DFQATT; CDR2 reads SNEGSKA (reference sequence). The CDR3 sequence is 14 residues long. The CDR3, as DNA: TGCAGTGCTAGTGAGACAGCGGCCTACAATGAGCAGTTCTTC. It yields the protein CSASETAAYNEQFF.

This clonotype was counted ten times or more. The rearrangement uses TRBV20-1 and TRBJ1-1, with TRBD1 matching 9 bases. The CDR3 is 14 residues long. V lost 1 base and J lost 7; bases outside the gene matches: 7. The germline CDR1 and CDR2 sequences are DFQATT and SNEGSKA (reference sequence). The CDR3 DNA reads TGCAGTGCTAGAGGGGACAGGGTCGAGGTTGAAGCTTTCTTT. Translating it yields CSARGDRVEVEAFF.

At least ten counts were recorded for this clonotype. This chain joins TRBV28 and TRBJ2-7; 8 bases line up with TRBD1. The CDR3 spans 17 residues. Germline V gives CDR1 MDHEN, CDR2 SYDVKM. Unmatched junction bases numbered 18, after V lost 6 bases and J lost 5 bases. The CDR3 region is CASRLRISQGVLHEQYF. CDR3 bases: TGTGCCAGCAGATTACGGATTTCACAGGGGGTCCTCCACGAGCAGTACTTC.

This clonotype was counted ten times or more. This chain joins TRBV10-1 and TRBJ1-5; D is unresolved. V lost 6 bases to trimming and J lost 4 bases, with 10 bases between them. Germline loops: CDR1 WNHNN, CDR2 SYGVQD (reference sequence). This CDR3 has 13 amino acids. This CDR3 is CASSLGRNQPQHF. The CDR3 bases are TGCGCCAGCAGCCTAGGACGGAATCAGCCCCAGCATTTT.

In its sample, this clonotype was seen many times. The J gene is TRBJ2-5, the V gene TRBV5-6, with D unresolved. Germline CDR1 is SGHDT and CDR2 is YYEEEE. There are 14 residues in the CDR3. Trimming removed 1 base from V and 7 bases from J, with 14 bases in between. The CDR3 spells CASSLKPDSGTQYF. CDR3 DNA sequence: TGTGCCAGCAGCTTGAAACCTGATTCAGGGACCCAGTACTTC.

This clonotype was seen ten or more times. The CDR3 DNA reads TGCGCCAGCAGCTTGTCAGGGAACCAAGAGACCCAGTACTTC. Amino acids: CASSLSGNQETQYF. The rearrangement uses TRBV5-1 and TRBJ2-5; D is possibly TRBD1 (5 bases). The CDR3 totals 14 residues. From germline, CDR1 is SGHRS and CDR2 YFSETQ. Trimming removed 1 base at V and 0 bases at J, with 7 bases between.

This clonotype appeared many times. The V call is TRBV4-1, the J call TRBJ2-2; 13 bases match TRBD2. From germline, CDR1 is MGHRA and CDR2 YSYEKL. The V and J ends lost 4 bases and 5 bases, in that order; junction bases with no gene match: 13. The length of the CDR3 is 19 residues. The CDR3 DNA sequence: TGCGCCAGCAGCCCCCTATTTACTAGCGGGGGGGCGGATACCGGGGAGCTGTTTTTT. It yields the protein CASSPLFTSGGADTGELFF.

The table lists this clonotype with many counts. V usage is TRBV7-2 and J usage is TRBJ1-5; D gene ambiguous. The ends were cut back, 2 bases at V and 6 bases at J, with 11 bases in the middle. Germline lookup yields CDR1 SGHTA and CDR2 FQGNSA. This CDR3 region has 14 residues. The CDR3 DNA reads TGTGCCAGCAGCTTAAACCCTCAACCTCAGCCCCAGCATTTT. This gives the protein CASSLNPQPQPQHF.

At least ten counts were recorded for this clonotype. The chain carries TRBV27 and TRBJ2-7, with 10 bases that match TRBD2. The V and J ends lost 2 bases and 7 bases, in that order; junction bases with no gene match: 11. The CDR3 has 16 amino acids. From germline, CDR1 is MNHEY and CDR2 SMNVEV (reference sequence). CDR3 sequence reads: CASSLLAGEGPTEQYF. Written as DNA, the CDR3 is TGTGCCAGCAGTTTACTAGCGGGAGAGGGCCCTACGGAGCAGTACTTC.

This clonotype was picked up many times. CDR3 amino acids: CSARDSPDTQYF. The CDR3 DNA sequence: TGCAGTGCTAGAGATAGCCCAGATACGCAGTATTTT. J is TRBJ2-3 and V is TRBV20-1, with D unresolved. V was pared by 0 bases and J by 4 bases, with 5 bases between. Germline values: CDR1 DFQATT, CDR2 SNEGSKA (reference sequence). The CDR3 runs 12 residues.

This clonotype was picked up many times. The rearrangement joins TRBV29-1 to TRBJ2-1; no reliable D call. Trimming pared 7 bases from V and 7 bases from J, leaving 8 bases between. This CDR3 has 10 amino acids. CDR1 is SQVTM and CDR2 is ANQGSEA in the germline V gene. The CDR3 reads CSGRENEQFF. Here the CDR3 DNA reads TGCAGCGGTCGCGAGAATGAGCAGTTCTTC.

This clonotype was seen repeatedly, ten times or more. V gene TRBV15 combines with J gene TRBJ2-2, with 8 nucleotides matching TRBD1. Germline V gene data show CDR1 as LNHNV and CDR2 as YYDKDF (reference sequence). The CDR3 contains 15 residues. Losses at the gene ends were 8 bases for V and 3 bases for J; bases not matched to a gene: 8. The CDR3 DNA reads TGTGCCACCGGAAAGGACAGGGTGTACACCGGGGAGCTGTTTTTT. This translates into CATGKDRVYTGELFF.

This clonotype was counted many times. CDR3 in DNA: TGTGCCACTGCGATGGTGGATCATCGACAAGAGACCCAGTACTTC. The encoded protein is CATAMVDHRQETQYF. The gene calls are TRBV7-2 and TRBJ2-5; D not resolved. Germline lookup yields CDR1 SGHTA and CDR2 FQGNSA. This CDR3 region has 15 residues. Trimming cost V 10 bases and J 2 bases, with 20 bases left between them.

This clonotype showed up many times. J is TRBJ2-1 and V is TRBV5-1, with D perhaps given as TRBD1 or TRBD2 (5 bases each). V shed 0 bases and J shed 5 bases, with 18 bases lying between them. The CDR3 runs 17 residues. Germline V gene sequence: CDR1 SGHRS, CDR2 YFSETQ. Written as DNA, the CDR3 is TGCGCCAGCAGCTTGGCCACGTCGGGACCGCCGGACAATGAGCAGTTCTTC. This gives the protein CASSLATSGPPDNEQFF.

This chain joins TRBV12-3 or TRBV12-4 and TRBJ1-1; 7 positions agree with TRBD1. V shed 6 bases and J 3 bases; nucleotides not matched to a gene: 1. This CDR3 contains 12 residues. This chain's CDR3 is CASRQGYTEAFF. As DNA, the CDR3 is TGTGCCAGCAGACAGGGGTACACTGAAGCTTTCTTT.